This TCR beta chain was recorded in a study of T cells in Graves' hyperthyroidism and ophthalmopathy. TCR beta CDR3 sequences were amplified from RNA transcripts. Primed by the HTBI set, a first-round RT-PCR was run on the TCR CDR3. In TCRdb, the multiplex PCR reads were re-called with MiXCR into one record per CDR3 protein. The data contain fewer than 400,000 distinct CDR3 sequences, over 12% of them seen just once; the ten biggest clones take up 25% to 30%. The CDR3 length is 11 residues. The V gene lost 7 bases and the J gene lost 3 bases, with 6 bases spanning the gap. Looked up from germline, CDR1 is MNHNS and CDR2 is SASEGT.

The V gene is TRBV6-1, the J gene TRBJ1-2; D is uncertain. The sample was blood. This receptor was identified in a man aged 50-60 years with Graves' ophthalmopathy. CDR3 loop: CASKKDYGYTF. The DNA of the CDR3 is TGTGCCAGCAAAAAAGACTATGGCTACACCTTC.